The rows below give T cell receptor beta chains drawn from one sample of a study of pediatric ulcerative colitis. Here immunoSEQ multiplex PCR was the method, and the copy in TCRdb shows in-frame clones only, minus some. This sample carries around 64,000 clones, about 86% of them seen once, and the ten largest clones take 3% to 4.5%. The sequenced sample was blood. The receptors were sampled from a boy between 10 and 17 years old with severe ulcerative colitis. The conserved cysteine and the conserved F or W are not part of the CDR3 here. Each record gives: V gene, CDR3 protein.

TRBV7-9 | ASSLVFSTTQETQY
TRBV19 | ASKKLAGGNNEQF
TRBV10-3 | AISDITSSSNSGYGYT
TRBV7-6 | ASSLTRLGYEQY
TRBV11-2 | ASSTSRDNTNTGELF
TRBV11-3 | ASSLTLVSGTSGRETQY
TRBV6-6 | ASSYGAHTEAF
TRBV29-1 | SVNPGGTEAF
TRBV5-6 | ASSPTHVGGVRTGELF
TRBV6-5 | ASKGALGNTEAF
TRBV12-5 | ASGLTGDVSQF
TRBV27 | ASSFPGTSGHNEQF
TRBV29-1 | SVGGTSGSETQY
TRBV27 | ASSSKKRTSGSGETQY
TRBV6-5 | ASSGYGRTDTQY
TRBV4-1 | ASSPQGGSGTEAF
TRBV7-9 | ASSDGLAGGLWGTDTQY
TRBV7-2 | ASSLDGDTQY
TRBV5-1 | ASSLGLADYNEQF
TRBV27 | ASSLQGDNEQF
TRBV6-5 | ASSSKGGTGELF
TRBV30 | AWKSGGTYNEQF
TRBV29-1 | SVEDRAQY
TRBV5-4 | ASSFGQGYGYT
TRBV10-1 | ARHWDLFYNEQF
TRBV5-1 | ASSYGQGAVTGELF
TRBV7-8 | ASSLAGAQETQY
TRBV14 | ASSLGSRDYGYT
TRBV2 | ASTAEPPEETQY
TRBV30 | AWSADRGKSGYT
TRBV14 | ASSHDLTGDYEQY
TRBV5-1 | ASSSNQLETQY
TRBV5-4 | ASSGSNYGYT
TRBV27 | ASRGPGYKQY
TRBV5-8 | ASSLVSQRGSSEQY
TRBV4-1 | ASSLGLAVSSYNEQF
TRBV5-1 | ASSLVGMEETQY
TRBV7-2 | ASSKTGLAGGLYEQY
TRBV5-4 | ASSLGADNPNEQF
TRBV5-6 | ASRPGGYEQY
TRBV11-2 | ASSLLIGWNEQF
TRBV11-3 | ASSLGSGPPSGNTIY
TRBV29-1 | SGGPVEEQF
TRBV15 | ATSRESGSSGGEQF
TRBV18 | ASSPPVFMASGRAYEQY
TRBV18 | ASSPVQDSYEQY
TRBV5-1 | ASSGAETQY
TRBV29-1 | SVEENGNEQF
TRBV19 | ASTRSTNEKLF
TRBV27 | ASSLSALSGNTIY
TRBV5-1 | ASNSPGTYEQY
TRBV19 | ASNWGLWASTDTQY
TRBV2 | ASSHDEKTGNTEAF
TRBV4-2 | ASSPQINGKDEAF
TRBV19 | ASSIRASGRAEAGELF